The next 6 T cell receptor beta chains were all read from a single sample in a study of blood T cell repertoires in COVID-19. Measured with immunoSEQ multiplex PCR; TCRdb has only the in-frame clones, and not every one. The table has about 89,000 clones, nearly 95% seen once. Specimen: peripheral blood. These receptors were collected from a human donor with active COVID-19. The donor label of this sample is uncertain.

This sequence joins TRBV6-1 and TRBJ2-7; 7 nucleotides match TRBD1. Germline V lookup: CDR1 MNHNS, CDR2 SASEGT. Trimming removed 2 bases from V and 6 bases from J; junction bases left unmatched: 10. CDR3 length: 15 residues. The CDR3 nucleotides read TGTGCCAGCAGTGAAAGGGCCAGGGGGTCGGGCGAGCAGTACTTC. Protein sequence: CASSERARGSGEQYF.

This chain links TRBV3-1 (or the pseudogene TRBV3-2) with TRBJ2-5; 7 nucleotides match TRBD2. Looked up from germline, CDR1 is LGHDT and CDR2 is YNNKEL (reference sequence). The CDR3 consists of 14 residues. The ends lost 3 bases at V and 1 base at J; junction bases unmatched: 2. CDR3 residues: CASSQLAAQETQYF. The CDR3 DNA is TGTGCCAGCAGCCAGCTAGCGGCCCAAGAGACCCAGTACTTC.

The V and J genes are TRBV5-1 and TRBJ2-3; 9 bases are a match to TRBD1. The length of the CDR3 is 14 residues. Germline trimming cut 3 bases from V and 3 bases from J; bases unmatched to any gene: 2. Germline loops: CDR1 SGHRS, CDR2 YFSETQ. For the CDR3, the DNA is TGCGCCAGCAGCTCCGGGACAGGGACAGATACGCAGTATTTT. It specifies CASSSGTGTDTQYF. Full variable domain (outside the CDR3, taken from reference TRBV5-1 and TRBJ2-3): KAGVTQTPRYLIKTRGQQVTLSCSPISGHRSVSWYQQTPGQGLQFLFEYFSETQRNKGNFPGRFSGRQFSNSRSEMNVSTLELGDSALYLCASSSGTGTDTQYFGPGTRLTVL.

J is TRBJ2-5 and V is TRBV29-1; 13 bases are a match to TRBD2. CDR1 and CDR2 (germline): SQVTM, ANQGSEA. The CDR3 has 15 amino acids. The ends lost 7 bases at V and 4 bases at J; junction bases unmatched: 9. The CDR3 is CSADETSGRRETQYF. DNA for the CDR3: TGCAGCGCTGATGAGACTAGCGGGAGGAGAGAGACCCAGTACTTC. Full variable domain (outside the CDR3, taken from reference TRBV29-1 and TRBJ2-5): SAVISQKPSRDICQRGTSLTIQCQVDSQVTMMFWYRQQPGQSLTLIATANQGSEATYESGFVIDKFPISRPNLTFSTLTVSNMSPEDSSIYLCSADETSGRRETQYFGPGTRLLVL.

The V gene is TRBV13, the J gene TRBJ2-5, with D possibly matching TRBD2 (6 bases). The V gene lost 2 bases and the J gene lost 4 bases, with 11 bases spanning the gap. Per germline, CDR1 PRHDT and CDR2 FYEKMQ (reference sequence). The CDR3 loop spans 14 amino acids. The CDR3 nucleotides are TGTGCCAGCAGCTTATCACTGCGGGGAGAGACCCAGTACTTC. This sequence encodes CASSLSLRGETQYF. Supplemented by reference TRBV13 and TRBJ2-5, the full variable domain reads AAGVIQSPRHLIKEKRETATLKCYPIPRHDTVYWYQQGPGQDPQFLISFYEKMQSDKGSIPDRFSAQQFSDYHSELNMSSLELGDSALYFCASSLSLRGETQYFGPGTRLLVL.

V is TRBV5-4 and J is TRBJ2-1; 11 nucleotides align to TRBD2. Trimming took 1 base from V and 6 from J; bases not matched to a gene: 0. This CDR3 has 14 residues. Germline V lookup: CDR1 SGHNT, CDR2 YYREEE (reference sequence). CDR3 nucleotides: TGTGCCAGCAGCTTGACTAGCGGGAGCAATGAGCAGTTCTTC. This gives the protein CASSLTSGSNEQFF.